One sample yielded the 25 T cell receptor beta chains listed below, sequenced in a study of neurological immune-mediated disorders. TCRdb reprocessed the 5' RACE reads via MiXCR and lists one record per CDR3 protein. The top ten hold less than 3% of the sample, which has 85,000 to 90,000 distinct CDR3 sequences, under 4.5% seen once. Sequenced sample: PBMCs. All receptors come from a woman in her fifties or sixties with multiple sclerosis.

This clonotype came up many times. The V gene is TRBV14, the J gene TRBJ2-7; 7 bases agree with TRBD1. CDR3 length: 14 amino acids. CDR1 and CDR2 from the germline V gene are SGHDN and FVKESK. Trimming cost V 1 base and J 5 bases; bases outside gene matches: 5. The CDR3: CASSQGQGGNEQYF. CDR3 coding DNA: TGTGCCAGCAGCCAAGGACAGGGCGGCAACGAGCAGTACTTC.

This clonotype was found many times. The gene calls are TRBV12-3 or TRBV12-4 and TRBJ1-2; 7 bases map to TRBD1. V lost 7 bases, J lost 4 bases, and 6 bases stayed unmatched. The CDR3 length is 13 residues. DNA of the CDR3: TGTGCCAGCAACCCCGACAGGGTCTATGGCTACACCTTC. This encodes CASNPDRVYGYTF.

This clonotype appeared many times. The V gene is TRBV7-2, the J gene TRBJ2-3; 9 bases agree with TRBD2. The CDR3 length is 19 residues. V was pared by 2 bases and J by 1 base, with 13 bases of the junction left unmatched. Germline V gene sequence: CDR1 SGHTA, CDR2 FQGNSA. This CDR3 reads CASSLMGAGGPTGTDTQYF. The CDR3 coding sequence is TGTGCCAGCAGCTTAATGGGGGCGGGGGGGCCGACGGGCACAGATACGCAGTATTTT.

This clonotype was recorded many times. This chain uses TRBV6-2 or TRBV6-3 with TRBJ2-3, with D possibly matching TRBD2 (6 bases). The CDR3 totals 14 residues. Per germline, CDR1 MNHEY and CDR2 SVGEGT. In nucleotides, the CDR3 is TGTTCGCACCGGGGGACGACTAGCACAGATACGCAGTATTTT. It specifies CSHRGTTSTDTQYF.

In this sample, this clonotype turned up many times. The chain employs TRBV10-3 and TRBJ2-2, with 9 bases identical to TRBD2. Germline lookup yields CDR1 ENHRY and CDR2 SYGVKD. With V trimmed by 6 bases and J by 4 bases, 3 bases remained unmatched. The CDR3 loop spans 14 amino acids. The CDR3 sequence: CAIRGLAITGELFF. Here the CDR3 DNA reads TGTGCCATCAGGGGACTAGCTATCACCGGGGAGCTGTTTTTT.

This clonotype has ten or more counts. V usage is TRBV5-1 and J usage is TRBJ2-2; TRBD2 agrees at 9 bases. J was trimmed by 6 bases and V by 3 bases; bases with no gene match: 9. The CDR3 is 16 amino acids. Germline V gene lookup returns CDR1 SGHRS and CDR2 YFSETQ. The CDR3 region is CASSYAAGGRPGELFF. The CDR3 nucleotides read TGCGCCAGCAGCTACGCAGCGGGGGGTCGGCCCGGGGAGCTGTTTTTT.

This clonotype showed up many times. The chain combines TRBV7-2 with TRBJ2-5, with 12 bases identical to TRBD2. The CDR3 loop spans 15 amino acids. The V segment lost 1 base and the J segment 10 bases; nucleotides outside the gene matches: 7. Germline V gene sequence: CDR1 SGHTA, CDR2 FQGNSA. CDR3 in DNA: TGTGCCAGCAGCTTAGTGGCTAGCGGGGGGGTAATCCAGTACTTC. Its translation is CASSLVASGGVIQYF.

In the case of this clonotype: Being one base from a much bigger clone, this may be a read error. The J gene is TRBJ2-3, the V gene TRBV20-1; TRBD2 agrees at 8 bases. The CDR3 consists of 14 residues. The V gene's germline CDR1 is DFQATT and CDR2 SNEGSKA (reference sequence). For the CDR3, the DNA is TGCAGTGCTAGTTTGCGGGGGGCTGGTGATAAGCAGTATTTT. Its translation is CSASLRGAGDKQYF.

Only a few counts were recorded for this clonotype. An end of the junction differs from the germline gene, which may be a read error. The V call is TRBV5-5, the J call TRBJ1-2; no reliable D call. The CDR3 totals 12 residues. Germline assignment: CDR1 SGHKS and CDR2 YYEKEE (reference sequence). The CDR3 DNA reads TGTGACAGCAGCTTGACGGGGTATGGCTACACCTTC. Protein sequence: CDSSLTGYGYTF. The complete variable domain, with remaining parts taken from reference TRBV5-5 and TRBJ1-2, reads DAGVTQSPTHLIKTRGQQVTLRCSPISGHKSVSWYQQVLGQGPQFIFQYYEKEERGRGNFPDRFSARQFPNYSSELNVNALLLGDSALYLCDSSLTGYGYTFGSGTRLTVV.

This clonotype was counted ten times or more. The CDR3 sequence is CASSYGLAGVGELFF. The DNA for the CDR3 is TGTGCCAGCAGCTATGGGCTAGCGGGGGTCGGGGAGCTGTTTTTT. This chain connects TRBV11-2 to TRBJ2-2, with 10 bases identical to TRBD2. Losses at the gene ends were 4 bases for V and 7 bases for J; bases not matched to a gene: 6. The germline V gene has CDR1 SGHAT and CDR2 FQNNGV. CDR3 length equals 15 residues.

This clonotype was seen repeatedly, ten times or more. This chain links TRBV7-7 with TRBJ2-5, with 7 positions matching TRBD2. Germline lookup yields CDR1 SSHAT and CDR2 FNYEAQ (reference sequence). The CDR3 consists of 12 residues. The CDR3, as DNA: TGTTCAATTGGGAGGGCTTTGGAGACCCAGTACTTC. Translating it yields CSIGRALETQYF.

This clonotype was counted at least ten times. This chain connects TRBV20-1 to TRBJ2-7; D remains ambiguous. The CDR3 length is 13 residues. Per the germline V gene, CDR1 is DFQATT and CDR2 is SNEGSKA (reference sequence). Trimming left V 3 bases short and J 2 bases short, with 11 bases between. CDR3 bases: TGCAGTGCTAGTAGTCAGACAACCTACGAGCAGTACTTC. Translating gives CSASSQTTYEQYF.

This clonotype was seen at least ten times. The gene calls are TRBV20-1 and TRBJ1-2, with 9 bases aligning to TRBD1. The germline gives CDR1 DFQATT, CDR2 SNEGSKA (reference sequence). Trimming cost V 5 bases and J 4 bases; bases outside gene matches: 8. The CDR3 spans 14 residues. The CDR3 DNA reads TGCAGTGCTCGGGACAGGGAACGCGGCTATGGCTACACCTTC. This encodes CSARDRERGYGYTF.

The chain carries TRBV20-1 and TRBJ2-3; 7 positions agree with TRBD1. Unmatched junction bases numbered 4, after V lost 4 bases and J lost 6 bases. Germline lookup yields CDR1 DFQATT and CDR2 SNEGSKA (reference sequence). The CDR3 runs 12 residues. The CDR3 region is CSATGTADTQYF. In nucleotides, the CDR3 is TGCAGTGCTACTGGGACAGCCGATACGCAGTATTTT.

This clonotype was seen many times. The J gene is TRBJ1-1, the V gene TRBV11-2, with D unclear. Germline CDR1 reads SGHAT; CDR2 reads FQNNGV. V gave up 5 bases and J gave up 11 bases, with 15 bases separating them. CDR3 size: 12 residues. Here the CDR3 DNA reads TGTGCCAGCAGCGCTCAATTGGGTCGGGCTTTCTTT. The encoded protein is CASSAQLGRAFF.

This clonotype was counted ten times or more. The rearrangement joins TRBV20-1 to TRBJ2-7, with D maybe TRBD2 (6 bases). CDR3 length equals 12 residues. V lost 6 bases, J lost 5 bases, and 14 bases lay in between. Germline values: CDR1 DFQATT, CDR2 SNEGSKA (reference sequence). Here the CDR3 reads CSADGGNDEQYF. The CDR3 region has the DNA TGCAGTGCCGATGGGGGGAACGACGAGCAGTACTTC.

This clonotype was detected ten times or more. The V and J genes are TRBV5-1 and TRBJ1-4, with unresolved D. Trimming cost V 1 base and J 7 bases, with 14 bases left between them. The CDR3 is made up of 15 amino acids. Germline V lookup: CDR1 SGHRS, CDR2 YFSETQ. CDR3 residues: CASSLSGPTGEKLFF. The CDR3 bases are TGCGCCAGCAGCTTGTCCGGCCCGACGGGTGAAAAACTGTTTTTT.

This clonotype was seen repeatedly, ten times or more. The V gene is TRBV27, the J gene TRBJ1-6; weak D call: TRBD1 (6 bases). Germline lookup yields CDR1 MNHEY and CDR2 SMNVEV (reference sequence). V lost 7 bases and J lost 7, with 11 bases in between. The CDR3 is 13 amino acids. CDR3 protein: CASNRAGNSPLHF. In DNA, the CDR3 is TGTGCCAGCAACAGGGCCGGGAATTCACCCCTCCACTTT.

This clonotype was counted at least ten times. CDR3 loop: CASSQGGYSSYNEQFF. As DNA, the CDR3 is TGTGCCAGCAGCCAAGGGGGATATAGCTCCTACAATGAGCAGTTCTTC. This chain joins TRBV3-1 and TRBJ2-1; no firm D call. CDR1 LGHDT and CDR2 YNNKEL come from the germline V gene (reference sequence). Deletions cut 1 base from V and 0 bases from J, with 10 bases between. This CDR3 has 16 amino acids.

This clonotype was found many times. The chain is built from TRBV7-2 and TRBJ1-2; D not resolved. Trimming cost V 5 bases and J 4 bases, with 11 bases left between them. The CDR3 totals 13 residues. Germline assignment: CDR1 SGHTA and CDR2 FQGNSA. The CDR3 DNA reads TGTGCCAGCAGCATGGGCTGGCCCTATGGCTACACCTTC. It codes for CASSMGWPYGYTF. The full variable domain, with the rest looked up from reference TRBV7-2 and TRBJ1-2, is GAGVSQSPSNKVTEKGKDVELRCDPISGHTALYWYRQSLGQGLEFLIYFQGNSAPDKSGLPSDRFSAERTGGSVSTLTIQRTQQEDSAVYLCASSMGWPYGYTFGSGTRLTVV.

This clonotype was detected many times. J is TRBJ2-5 and V is TRBV20-1, with D perhaps given as TRBD1 or TRBD2 (5 bases each). V shed 1 base and J shed 4 bases, with 13 bases lying between them. CDR1 and CDR2 from the germline V gene are DFQATT and SNEGSKA (reference sequence). The CDR3 length is 14 residues. The CDR3 DNA sequence: TGCAGTGCTAGAGCTGGGGACGTTGGAGAGACCCAGTACTTC. Translation: CSARAGDVGETQYF.

This clonotype was counted at least ten times. The V call is TRBV18, the J call TRBJ1-3, with D tentatively TRBD1 (6 bases). The CDR3 spans 14 residues. Trimming removed 6 bases from V and 7 bases from J, with 16 bases in between. The germline V gene has CDR1 KGHSH and CDR2 LQKENI. CDR3 DNA: TGTGCCAGCTCGCTACAACGGACAGCGAACACCATATATTTT. Its translation: CASSLQRTANTIYF.

This clonotype was picked up many times. The rearrangement joins TRBV20-1 to TRBJ1-2; D ambiguous. Germline V gene data show CDR1 as DFQATT and CDR2 as SNEGSKA (reference sequence). This CDR3 spans 11 amino acids. Trimming took off 6 bases at V and 4 bases at J, with 9 bases between the two ends. DNA for the CDR3: TGCAGTGCCGGGGAGAGCTATGGCTACACCTTC. It is translated as CSAGESYGYTF.

This clonotype was observed at least ten times. This chain uses TRBV18 with TRBJ1-5; possible D gene TRBD1, 5 bases. CDR3 length equals 13 residues. V shed 2 bases and J shed 7 bases, with 9 bases lying between them. Germline CDR1 and CDR2: KGHSH and LQKENI. CDR3 DNA sequence: TGTGCCAGCTCACCAGGGACCCAGCAGCCCCAGCATTTT. It yields the protein CASSPGTQQPQHF.

Many counts were recorded for this clonotype. This chain joins TRBV7-9 and TRBJ2-1; D not certain. The CDR3 is 15 amino acids. The germline V and J ends were trimmed by 1 base and 0 bases, with 7 bases remaining between them. CDR1 SEHNR and CDR2 FQNEAQ come from the germline V gene (reference sequence). Written as DNA, the CDR3 is TGTGCCAGCAGCTTAGTATTGGGCTCCTACAATGAGCAGTTCTTC. It specifies CASSLVLGSYNEQFF.